The 13 T cell receptor beta chains in this list originate from one sample, sequenced in a study of shared clonotypes between healthy human individuals. Profiling relied on immunoSEQ multiplex PCR, and the TCRdb table lists in-frame clones only, not all of them. The profile shows some 350,000 clones, roughly 70% of them singletons. Input material: memory CD4+ T cells sorted from blood. Described subset: CD45RA-negative fraction. Receptors were obtained from a man between 25 and 39 years old in good health.

This sequence joins TRBV5-1 and TRBJ2-5, with D possibly matching TRBD1 (6 bases). The CDR3 loop spans 13 amino acids. Germline CDR1 is SGHRS and CDR2 is YFSETQ. V gave up 3 bases and J gave up 3 bases, with 9 bases separating them. Here the CDR3 DNA reads TGCGCCAGCAGCTACCGGACAGAAGAGACCCAGTACTTC. Amino acid sequence: CASSYRTEETQYF.

The chain has TRBV19 and TRBJ2-6; no clear D. The CDR3 is 13 amino acids. The V gene's germline CDR1 is LNHDA and CDR2 SQIVND (reference sequence). Trimming shortened V by 1 base and J by 6 bases, and 4 bases separated the two germline ends. In DNA, the CDR3 is TGTGCCAGTAGTATAGCTACGGCCAACGTCCTGACTTTC. It codes for CASSIATANVLTF.

J is TRBJ2-7 and V is TRBV30; 10 positions agree with TRBD1. There are 14 residues in the CDR3. The trim removed 2 bases at V and 7 bases at J, leaving 8 bases unmatched. CDR1 is GTSNPN, CDR2 SVGIG, per germline (reference sequence). The CDR3 spells CAWSSRDRGREQYF. CDR3 coding DNA: TGTGCCTGGAGTTCACGCGACAGGGGGCGAGAGCAGTACTTC. Combining the CDR3 with reference TRBV30 and TRBJ2-7 gives the whole variable domain SQTIHQWPATLVQPVGSPLSLECTVEGTSNPNLYWYRQAAGRGLQLLFYSVGIGQISSEVPQNLSASRPQDRQFILSSKKLLLSDSGFYLCAWSSRDRGREQYFGPGTRLTVT.

The chain couples TRBV28 to TRBJ2-1; 10 bases are shared with TRBD2. The germline V gene has CDR1 MDHEN and CDR2 SYDVKM. Germline trimming cut 8 bases from V and 5 bases from J; bases unmatched to any gene: 9. The CDR3 loop spans 15 amino acids. CDR3: CASQSSSGRNNEQFF. CDR3 coding DNA: TGTGCCAGCCAATCTTCTAGCGGGAGAAACAATGAGCAGTTCTTC.

This sequence joins TRBV7-2 and TRBJ2-7; D perhaps matches TRBD1 (5 bases). Germline loops: CDR1 SGHTA, CDR2 FQGNSA. V was clipped by 4 bases and J by 0 bases, with 13 bases between them. The CDR3 is 15 residues long. The CDR3 bases are TGTGCCAGCAGCTCCCGTTGGGGCGGCTCCTACGAGCAGTACTTC. Residues: CASSSRWGGSYEQYF.

The chain recombines TRBV4-1 with TRBJ2-7; D may be TRBD1 (6 bases). CDR1 is MGHRA and CDR2 is YSYEKL in the germline V gene. The ends were cut back, 4 bases at V and 2 bases at J, with 21 bases in the middle. The CDR3 consists of 17 residues. CDR3 region: CASSRDARQVLPYEQYF. In DNA, the CDR3 is TGCGCCAGCAGCCGAGACGCCCGACAGGTACTCCCCTACGAGCAGTACTTC.

J is TRBJ2-7 and V is TRBV7-8; D may be TRBD2 (6 bases). The CDR3 contains 14 residues. Trimming took off 1 base at V and 2 bases at J, with 9 bases between the two ends. In germline, CDR1 is SGHVS, CDR2 FQNEAQ. The CDR3 loop is CASSLVAEAYEQYF. DNA of the CDR3: TGTGCCAGCAGCTTAGTAGCGGAGGCCTACGAGCAGTACTTC.

The chain combines TRBV2 with TRBJ2-3; 10 nucleotides match TRBD1. The CDR3 has 13 amino acids. Trimming removed 7 bases from V and 5 bases from J; junction bases left unmatched: 3. Germline CDR1 reads SNHLY; CDR2 reads FYNNEI. The CDR3 region is CASNGQGGDTQYF. The CDR3 nucleotides read TGTGCCAGCAACGGACAGGGGGGAGATACGCAGTATTTT.

The chain has TRBV7-2 and TRBJ2-5, with D possibly matching TRBD1 (5 bases). Germline loops: CDR1 SGHTA, CDR2 FQGNSA. Trimming left V 5 bases short and J 5 bases short, with 15 bases between. The CDR3 contains 14 residues. CDR3 bases: TGTGCCAGCAGCGAACAGGCGTCGAGGGAGACCCAGTACTTC. It translates to CASSEQASRETQYF.

The chain carries TRBV19 and TRBJ2-3; no definite D call. This CDR3 comprises 16 residues. Per germline, CDR1 LNHDA and CDR2 SQIVND (reference sequence). Trimming took off 2 bases at V and 1 base at J, with 13 bases between the two ends. CDR3 in DNA: TGTGCCAGTAGTATACCACACAGTCAGGGCACAGATACGCAGTATTTT. Its protein product is CASSIPHSQGTDTQYF.

This clone was recorded a few times. The CDR3 coding sequence is TGTGCCAGCAATCCGGGACTAGAGTCCTACGAGCAGTACTTC. Its protein is CASNPGLESYEQYF. This chain joins TRBV2 and TRBJ2-7; 8 bases match TRBD2. This CDR3 has 14 amino acids. Per the germline V gene, CDR1 is SNHLY and CDR2 is FYNNEI. V was clipped by 7 bases and J by 1 base; unmatched bases: 6.

CDR3 protein: CASSTRGGSEGNNYNEQFF. The CDR3 coding sequence is TGTGCCAGCAGCACAAGGGGGGGGTCCGAGGGAAATAACTACAATGAGCAGTTCTTC. This chain joins TRBV11-3 and TRBJ2-1, with a tentative D call TRBD2 (7 bases). This CDR3 comprises 19 residues. Germline values: CDR1 SGHNT, CDR2 YENEEA. V lost 5 bases and J 3 bases, leaving 26 bases between the germline ends.

To note about this clone: The same CDR3 can be traced to other DNA sequences in this sample. The rearrangement uses TRBV4-1 and TRBJ2-7; the match to TRBD1 covers 8 bases. This CDR3 has 15 amino acids. Germline CDR1 reads MGHRA; CDR2 reads YSYEKL. Germline trimming cut 3 bases from V and 3 bases from J; bases unmatched to any gene: 7. The CDR3 here is CASSHLDRGDYEQYF. The CDR3 DNA follows: TGCGCCAGCAGCCACTTAGACAGGGGAGACTACGAGCAGTACTTC.